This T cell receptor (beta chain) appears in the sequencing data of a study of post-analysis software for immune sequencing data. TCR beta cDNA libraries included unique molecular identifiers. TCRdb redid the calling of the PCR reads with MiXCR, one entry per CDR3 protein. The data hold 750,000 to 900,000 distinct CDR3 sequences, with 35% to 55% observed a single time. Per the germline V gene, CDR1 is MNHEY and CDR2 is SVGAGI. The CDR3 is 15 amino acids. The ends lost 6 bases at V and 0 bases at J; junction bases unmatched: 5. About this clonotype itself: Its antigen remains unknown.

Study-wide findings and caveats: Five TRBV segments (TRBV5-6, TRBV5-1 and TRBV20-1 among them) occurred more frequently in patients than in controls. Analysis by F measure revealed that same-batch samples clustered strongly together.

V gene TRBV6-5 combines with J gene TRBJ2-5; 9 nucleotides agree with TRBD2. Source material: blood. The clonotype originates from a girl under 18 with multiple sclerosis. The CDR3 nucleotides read TGTGCCAGCAGACTAGCGGGTTCCAACCAAGAGACCCAGTACTTC. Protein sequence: CASRLAGSNQETQYF.